Listed below are T cell receptor beta chains from one sample, sequenced in a study of blood T cell repertoires in COVID-19. Measured with immunoSEQ multiplex PCR; TCRdb has only the in-frame clones, and not every one. The sample includes fewer than 95,000 clones, around 72% seen only once; the top ten take roughly 14%. Sequences were obtained from peripheral blood. The receptor source for this set is a woman at least 80 years old with acute or convalescent COVID-19. The CDR3 runs from the conserved cysteine through the conserved F or W. D genes are given only for firm matches. Only some rows state a clone size, as once, few, many or a class for expanded clones.

v_gene: TRBV15; d_gene: TRBD2; len: 16; j_gene: TRBJ2-3; abundance: NA; CDR3aa: CATSGQLAGPANTQYF; CDR3nt: TGTGCCACCAGCGGGCAACTAGCGGGTCCTGCAAATACGCAGTATTTT
v_gene: TRBV3-1/TRBV3-2; d_gene: NA; len: 12; j_gene: TRBJ2-7; abundance: NA; CDR3aa: CASSLSLTEQYF; CDR3nt: TGTGCCAGCAGCCTTAGCTTGACCGAGCAGTACTTC
v_gene: TRBV7-2; d_gene: TRBD2; len: 17; j_gene: TRBJ2-3; abundance: NA; CDR3aa: CASSLGGSGSSTDTQYF; CDR3nt: TGTGCCAGCAGCTTAGGTGGTAGCGGGAGTAGCACAGATACGCAGTATTTT
v_gene: TRBV4-3; d_gene: TRBD1; len: 16; j_gene: TRBJ2-7; abundance: NA; CDR3aa: CASSQSYGTGGYEQYF; CDR3nt: TGCGCCAGCAGCCAGTCCTATGGGACAGGGGGCTACGAGCAGTACTTC
v_gene: TRBV7-6; d_gene: NA; len: 14; j_gene: TRBJ1-1; abundance: few; CDR3aa: CASSLVEVNTEAFF; CDR3nt: TGTGCCAGCAGCTTAGTAGAGGTGAACACTGAAGCTTTCTTT
v_gene: TRBV28; d_gene: TRBD1; len: 14; j_gene: TRBJ1-4; abundance: NA; CDR3aa: CASTGTGQTEKLFF; CDR3nt: TGTGCCAGCACTGGGACAGGGCAAACCGAAAAACTGTTTTTT
v_gene: TRBV9; d_gene: NA; len: 17; j_gene: TRBJ2-1; abundance: few; CDR3aa: CASSENRVHSSYNEQFF; CDR3nt: TGTGCCAGCAGCGAAAACAGGGTCCACAGCTCCTACAATGAGCAGTTCTTC
v_gene: TRBV5-4; d_gene: TRBD2; len: 12; j_gene: TRBJ2-4; abundance: NA; CDR3aa: CASTKPGGARYF; CDR3nt: TGTGCCAGCACCAAACCGGGGGGGGCGCGGTACTTC
v_gene: TRBV6-2/TRBV6-3; d_gene: NA; len: 15; j_gene: TRBJ1-1; abundance: NA; CDR3aa: CASSSGLRGYTEAFF; CDR3nt: TGTGCCAGCAGTTCCGGGTTGCGTGGTTACACTGAAGCTTTCTTT
v_gene: TRBV19; d_gene: NA; len: 12; j_gene: TRBJ1-1; abundance: NA; CDR3aa: CASSIQNTEAFF; CDR3nt: TGTGCCAGTAGTATCCAGAACACTGAAGCTTTCTTT
v_gene: TRBV4-1; d_gene: NA; len: 16; j_gene: TRBJ1-5; abundance: NA; CDR3aa: CASSQLGGGNREPQHF; CDR3nt: TGCGCCAGCAGCCAATTAGGAGGAGGAAACAGAGAGCCCCAGCATTTT
v_gene: TRBV6-5; d_gene: TRBD2; len: 15; j_gene: TRBJ2-3; abundance: NA; CDR3aa: CASSSRGGKVDTQYF; CDR3nt: TGTGCCAGCAGTTCTCGCGGGGGGAAAGTAGATACGCAGTATTTT
v_gene: TRBV7-2; d_gene: NA; len: 15; j_gene: TRBJ1-5; abundance: NA; CDR3aa: CASSLDRGGNQPQHF; CDR3nt: TGTGCCAGCAGCTTAGATCGGGGAGGCAATCAGCCCCAGCATTTT
v_gene: TRBV3-1/TRBV3-2; d_gene: TRBD1; len: 16; j_gene: TRBJ2-1; abundance: few; CDR3aa: CASSQAKGAAYNEQFF; CDR3nt: TGTGCCAGCAGCCAAGCCAAGGGGGCCGCCTACAATGAGCAGTTCTTC
v_gene: TRBV19; d_gene: TRBD1; len: 16; j_gene: TRBJ1-2; abundance: NA; CDR3aa: CASAQGDRGSSLGYTF; CDR3nt: TGTGCCAGTGCACAAGGGGACAGGGGGTCTTCTTTAGGCTACACCTTC
v_gene: TRBV12-3/TRBV12-4; d_gene: TRBD1; len: 13; j_gene: TRBJ1-1; abundance: NA; CDR3aa: CASSGQGNTEAFF; CDR3nt: TGTGCCAGCTCGGGACAGGGGAACACTGAAGCTTTCTTT
v_gene: TRBV7-2; d_gene: TRBD1; len: 13; j_gene: TRBJ2-1; abundance: NA; CDR3aa: CASSLNGQDRKFF; CDR3nt: TGTGCCAGCAGCTTAAATGGCCAGGACAGGAAGTTCTTC
v_gene: TRBV18; d_gene: NA; len: 14; j_gene: TRBJ1-6; abundance: NA; CDR3aa: CASSPGTQSSPLHF; CDR3nt: TGTGCCAGCTCACCCGGGACTCAAAGCTCACCCCTCCACTTT
v_gene: TRBV6-2/TRBV6-3; d_gene: TRBD1; len: 17; j_gene: TRBJ2-7; abundance: NA; CDR3aa: CASSSRYYGTGRYEQYF; CDR3nt: TGTGCCAGCAGTTCCCGCTACTACGGGACAGGTCGTTACGAGCAGTACTTC
v_gene: TRBV9; d_gene: NA; len: 15; j_gene: TRBJ2-2; abundance: NA; CDR3aa: CASSVGGGAAGELFF; CDR3nt: TGTGCCAGCAGCGTAGGAGGGGGTGCGGCCGGGGAGCTGTTTTTT
v_gene: TRBV10-3; d_gene: NA; len: 17; j_gene: TRBJ2-4; abundance: NA; CDR3aa: CAISESRQGFTKNIQYF; CDR3nt: TGTGCCATCAGTGAGTCGAGGCAGGGGTTTACCAAAAACATTCAGTACTTC
v_gene: TRBV18; d_gene: TRBD1; len: 15; j_gene: TRBJ1-2; abundance: NA; CDR3aa: CASSPGTGGDYGYTF; CDR3nt: TGTGCCAGCTCACCCGGGACAGGGGGCGACTATGGCTACACCTTC
v_gene: TRBV13; d_gene: TRBD2; len: 15; j_gene: TRBJ2-7; abundance: NA; CDR3aa: CASSPLAGASSEQYF; CDR3nt: TGTGCCAGCAGCCCACTAGCGGGGGCGAGCTCCGAGCAGTACTTC
v_gene: TRBV19; d_gene: NA; len: 16; j_gene: TRBJ2-6; abundance: few; CDR3aa: CASSPDGGSGANVLTF; CDR3nt: TGTGCCAGTAGTCCGGACGGGGGCTCTGGGGCCAACGTCCTGACTTTC
v_gene: TRBV24-1; d_gene: NA; len: 14; j_gene: TRBJ2-5; abundance: NA; CDR3aa: CATSESAGQETQYF; CDR3nt: TGTGCCACCAGTGAATCGGCTGGACAGGAGACCCAGTACTTC
v_gene: TRBV6-2/TRBV6-3; d_gene: NA; len: 13; j_gene: TRBJ2-7; abundance: NA; CDR3aa: CASSYLGQYEQYF; CDR3nt: TGTGCCAGCAGTTACTTAGGACAGTACGAGCAGTACTTC
v_gene: TRBV5-8; d_gene: TRBD1; len: 20; j_gene: TRBJ1-1; abundance: few; CDR3aa: CASSWSGTGARFVMNTEAFF; CDR3nt: TGTGCCAGCAGCTGGTCCGGGACAGGGGCCCGATTCGTAATGAACACTGAAGCTTTCTTT
v_gene: TRBV7-2; d_gene: TRBD1; len: 15; j_gene: TRBJ1-1; abundance: NA; CDR3aa: CASSSRQGGNTEAFF; CDR3nt: TGTGCCAGCAGCTCCCGACAGGGGGGGAACACTGAAGCTTTCTTT
v_gene: TRBV2; d_gene: TRBD2; len: 15; j_gene: TRBJ2-7; abundance: once; CDR3aa: CASSWGELAGYEQYF; CDR3nt: TGTGCCAGCAGCTGGGGGGAGCTAGCGGGATACGAGCAGTACTTC
v_gene: TRBV21-1; d_gene: NA; len: 16; j_gene: TRBJ1-4; abundance: NA; CDR3aa: CASSKKGPENSEKLFF; CDR3nt: TGTGCCAGCAGCAAAAAGGGGCCCGAGAATAGTGAAAAACTGTTTTTT
v_gene: TRBV30; d_gene: TRBD1; len: 14; j_gene: TRBJ1-3; abundance: many; CDR3aa: CAWNQGVPGNTIYF; CDR3nt: TGTGCCTGGAATCAGGGGGTCCCAGGAAACACCATATATTTT
v_gene: TRBV30; d_gene: NA; len: 12; j_gene: TRBJ1-6; abundance: NA; CDR3aa: CAWSWRNSPLHF; CDR3nt: TGTGCCTGGAGTTGGAGGAATTCACCCCTCCACTTT
v_gene: TRBV4-3; d_gene: NA; len: 14; j_gene: TRBJ1-5; abundance: many; CDR3aa: CASSQEPQGQPQHF; CDR3nt: TGCGCCAGCAGCCAAGAACCACAGGGCCAGCCCCAGCATTTT
v_gene: TRBV7-2; d_gene: NA; len: 14; j_gene: TRBJ2-2; abundance: once; CDR3aa: CASSLLLGAGELFF; CDR3nt: TGTGCCAGCAGCTTGCTACTAGGAGCCGGGGAGCTGTTTTTT
v_gene: TRBV4-2; d_gene: NA; len: 13; j_gene: TRBJ2-7; abundance: NA; CDR3aa: CASSTTVSYEQYF; CDR3nt: TGTGCCAGCAGCACGACAGTCTCCTACGAGCAGTACTTC
v_gene: TRBV19; d_gene: TRBD1; len: 14; j_gene: TRBJ1-2; abundance: NA; CDR3aa: CAGSKTGDNYGYTF; CDR3nt: TGTGCCGGCTCCAAGACAGGGGATAACTATGGCTACACCTTC
v_gene: TRBV6-5; d_gene: NA; len: 13; j_gene: TRBJ1-1; abundance: few; CDR3aa: CASRLSFGFEAFF; CDR3nt: TGTGCCAGCAGATTATCCTTCGGGTTTGAAGCTTTCTTT
v_gene: TRBV5-1; d_gene: NA; len: 15; j_gene: TRBJ1-6; abundance: NA; CDR3aa: CASSLQSSYNSPLHF; CDR3nt: TGCGCCAGCAGCTTACAGAGCTCCTATAATTCACCCCTCCACTTT
v_gene: TRBV18; d_gene: NA; len: 12; j_gene: TRBJ1-2; abundance: NA; CDR3aa: CASSPEGLGYTF; CDR3nt: TGTGCCAGCTCACCGGAGGGCCTCGGCTACACCTTC
v_gene: TRBV9; d_gene: NA; len: 13; j_gene: TRBJ1-2; abundance: few; CDR3aa: CASSVEGSGGYTF; CDR3nt: TGTGCCAGCAGCGTAGAGGGGTCGGGCGGCTACACCTTC
v_gene: TRBV14; d_gene: TRBD1; len: 13; j_gene: TRBJ2-1; abundance: NA; CDR3aa: CASSQDRGLEQFF; CDR3nt: TGTGCCAGCAGCCAAGACAGGGGGCTCGAGCAGTTCTTC
v_gene: TRBV6-5; d_gene: NA; len: 14; j_gene: TRBJ1-4; abundance: NA; CDR3aa: CASLSLQGEEKLFF; CDR3nt: TGTGCCAGCCTCAGTCTGCAGGGCGAGGAAAAACTGTTTTTT
v_gene: TRBV7-9; d_gene: TRBD1; len: 15; j_gene: TRBJ1-2; abundance: NA; CDR3aa: CASSLISGTDSGYTF; CDR3nt: TGTGCCAGCAGCTTAATCTCCGGGACAGACTCGGGCTACACCTTC
v_gene: TRBV6-2/TRBV6-3; d_gene: TRBD1; len: 13; j_gene: TRBJ1-1; abundance: few; CDR3aa: CASSHGTGLEAFF; CDR3nt: TGTGCCAGCAGTCATGGGACAGGGCTTGAAGCTTTCTTT
v_gene: TRBV10-3; d_gene: TRBD1; len: 16; j_gene: TRBJ1-1; abundance: NA; CDR3aa: CAISESTQGAGTEAFF; CDR3nt: TGTGCCATCAGTGAGTCGACTCAGGGGGCCGGGACTGAAGCTTTCTTT
v_gene: TRBV5-1; d_gene: TRBD2; len: 15; j_gene: TRBJ2-5; abundance: NA; CDR3aa: CASSFSGGWEETQYF; CDR3nt: TGCGCCAGCAGCTTTAGCGGGGGTTGGGAAGAGACCCAGTACTTC
v_gene: TRBV28; d_gene: NA; len: 14; j_gene: TRBJ1-1; abundance: once; CDR3aa: CASSIGQTNTEAFF; CDR3nt: TGTGCCAGCAGTATAGGACAGACGAACACTGAAGCTTTCTTT
v_gene: TRBV28; d_gene: NA; len: 13; j_gene: TRBJ1-4; abundance: few; CDR3aa: CASSLIQGRKLFF; CDR3nt: TGTGCCAGCAGTTTAATTCAGGGGCGGAAACTGTTTTTT